A selection of T cell receptor beta chains follows, all from one sample in a study of PD-1 blockade in classical Hodgkin lymphoma. TCRdb's table, derived via immunoSEQ multiplex PCR, lists solely in-frame clones and lacks some. The sample holds fewer than 30,000 clones; approximately 87% are singletons and the top ten take under 25%. The sequenced sample was peripheral blood mononuclear cells (PBMCs), obtained before the second cycle of nivolumab. Receptor source: a human donor with classical Hodgkin lymphoma. Each CDR3 is given with its conserved first and last residue. A D gene is named only where the DNA matches it firmly. Size is omitted from some rows. Given values are once, few, many or a class for expanded clones.

j_call,d_call,v_call,clone_size,cdr3_aa,cdr3_nt
TRBJ1-1,-,TRBV28,few,CASSSYGTRYSAFF,TGTGCCAGCAGTTCCTATGGGACGCGGTATTCAGCTTTCTTT
TRBJ1-5,-,TRBV19,-,CASSTTGYNQPQHF,TGTGCCAGTAGTACGACAGGTTATAATCAGCCCCAGCATTTT
TRBJ1-1,-,TRBV5-4,-,CASSLARVNTEAFF,TGTGCCAGCAGCTTGGCGAGGGTGAACACTGAAGCTTTCTTT
TRBJ2-7,TRBD1,TRBV4-3,-,CASSRQGASYEQYF,TGCGCCAGCAGCCGACAGGGGGCTTCTTACGAGCAGTACTTC
TRBJ2-7,-,TRBV28,-,CATNRPLRHYEQYF,TGTGCCACCAACAGACCGCTTAGGCACTACGAGCAGTACTTC
TRBJ2-5,TRBD2,TRBV5-4,-,CASSPELAGGQETQYF,TGTGCCAGCAGCCCTGAACTAGCGGGAGGCCAAGAGACCCAGTACTTC
TRBJ1-1,TRBD1,TRBV7-3,-,CASSSSGRGPAFF,TGTGCCAGCAGCTCCTCAGGGAGGGGGCCTGCTTTCTTT
TRBJ1-2,-,TRBV10-3,-,CAISENGDGYTF,TGTGCCATCAGTGAGAACGGGGACGGCTACACCTTC
TRBJ2-2,-,TRBV5-4,-,CASSLATGNTGELFF,TGTGCCAGCAGCCTAGCGACAGGGAACACCGGGGAGCTGTTTTTT
TRBJ2-3,TRBD1,TRBV5-1,-,CASSFTGGSSTDTQYF,TGCGCCAGCAGCTTTACAGGGGGGTCATCCACAGATACGCAGTATTTT
TRBJ2-1,TRBD2,TRBV9,few,CASSVTSGRAVNEQFF,TGTGCCAGCAGCGTAACTAGCGGGAGGGCCGTTAATGAGCAGTTCTTC
TRBJ2-7,TRBD1,TRBV6-1,-,CASTGTGLSEQYF,TGTGCCAGCACCGGGACAGGGTTGTCCGAGCAGTACTTC
TRBJ1-1,TRBD1,TRBV7-2,-,CASSFRDRGPTEAFF,TGTGCCAGCAGCTTTCGGGACAGGGGGCCCACTGAAGCTTTCTTT
TRBJ2-1,-,TRBV12-5,-,CASGLGDNEQFF,TGTGCTAGTGGTTTGGGGGACAATGAGCAGTTCTTC
TRBJ2-3,-,TRBV9,once,CASSARPASLATDTQYF,TGTGCCAGCAGCGCGCGACCCGCTTCCCTAGCGACAGATACGCAGTATTTT
TRBJ2-2,TRBD1,TRBV6-1,-,CASRAGQDHTGELFF,TGTGCCAGCAGGGCGGGACAGGACCACACCGGGGAGCTGTTTTTT
TRBJ1-6,-,TRBV5-1,few,CASSLAPVGSPLHF,TGCGCCAGCAGCTTGGCCCCGGTGGGATCACCCCTCCACTTT
TRBJ1-4,-,TRBV28,-,CASRGVEEKLFF,TGTGCCAGCAGGGGAGTGGAGGAAAAACTGTTTTTT
TRBJ1-1,-,TRBV2,few,CASSDRGPGVDTEAFF,TGTGCCAGCAGTGATAGGGGCCCCGGAGTGGACACTGAAGCTTTCTTT
TRBJ2-2,-,TRBV9,once,CASSVSTANTGELFF,TGTGCCAGCAGCGTATCGACAGCGAACACCGGGGAGCTGTTTTTT
TRBJ2-1,-,TRBV7-9,-,CASSPYVNEQFF,TGTGCCAGCAGCCCATACGTTAATGAGCAGTTCTTC
TRBJ1-3,-,TRBV2,-,CALYKNSGNTIYF,TGTGCATTGTACAAAAACTCTGGAAACACCATATATTTT
TRBJ2-1,-,TRBV2,-,CASGGDNNEQFF,TGTGCCAGCGGGGGGGACAACAATGAGCAGTTCTTC
TRBJ2-1,-,TRBV7-2,once,CASSLVWGGTDEQFF,TGTGCCAGCAGCTTAGTGTGGGGGGGCACGGATGAGCAGTTCTTC
TRBJ2-1,-,TRBV15,-,CATSSGWERNEQFF,TGTGCCACCAGCAGCGGTTGGGAGCGCAATGAGCAGTTCTTC
TRBJ1-3,-,TRBV5-1,-,CASSLQGSSGNTIYF,TGCGCCAGCAGCTTGCAGGGGAGCTCTGGAAACACCATATATTTT
TRBJ1-5,-,TRBV27,-,CASGTGSQPQHF,TGTGCCAGCGGGACGGGCAGCCAGCCCCAGCATTTT
TRBJ1-5,-,TRBV6-5,-,CASSPTKGSNQPQHF,TGTGCCAGCAGTCCAACGAAGGGGAGCAATCAGCCCCAGCATTTT
TRBJ2-1,-,TRBV29-1,-,CSAAGRGTDEQFF,TGCAGCGCCGCGGGCAGGGGCACCGATGAGCAGTTCTTC
TRBJ2-1,-,TRBV5-4,-,CASSLGGTEIWNEQFF,TGTGCCAGCAGCTTGGGTGGGACGGAAATCTGGAATGAGCAGTTCTTC
TRBJ2-7,-,TRBV18,-,CASSPPGQRAGEQYF,TGTGCCAGCTCACCACCGGGACAGCGGGCTGGAGAGCAGTACTTC
TRBJ2-3,-,TRBV23-1,-,CASSPSGRRADTQYF,TGCGCCAGCAGTCCGTCAGGTCGGAGAGCAGATACGCAGTATTTT
TRBJ1-2,TRBD1,TRBV29-1,once,CSVQGLGQGPGGYTF,TGCAGCGTTCAAGGGTTGGGACAGGGGCCCGGGGGCTACACCTTC
TRBJ2-2,-,TRBV29-1,-,CSGAAGANTGELFF,TGCAGCGGGGCCGCCGGAGCGAACACCGGGGAGCTGTTTTTT
TRBJ2-1,-,TRBV5-6,-,CASSFPTVIEQFF,TGTGCCAGCAGCTTTCCGACTGTAATAGAGCAGTTCTTC
TRBJ2-1,-,TRBV6-5,-,CASSQNYNEQFF,TGTGCCAGCAGTCAAAATTACAATGAGCAGTTCTTC
TRBJ1-4,TRBD1,TRBV19,-,CASSRGQFEKLFF,TGTGCCAGTAGTAGGGGACAGTTTGAAAAACTGTTTTTT
TRBJ1-4,TRBD1,TRBV7-2,-,CASSQQGAMLEKLFF,TGTGCCAGCAGTCAGCAGGGGGCGATGCTTGAAAAACTGTTTTTT
TRBJ1-1,-,TRBV7-9,-,CASSLQSHRARAFF,TGTGCCAGCAGCTTACAGAGTCATCGGGCGCGAGCTTTCTTT
TRBJ2-5,TRBD1,TRBV11-1,few,CASSDSGQGEETQYF,TGTGCCAGCAGCGATTCGGGACAGGGGGAAGAGACCCAGTACTTC
TRBJ2-5,-,TRBV20-1,-,CSADWGETQYF,TGCAGTGCTGATTGGGGGGAGACCCAGTACTTC
TRBJ2-5,TRBD1,TRBV4-1,-,CASSYRQGQETQYF,TGCGCCAGCAGCTACCGACAGGGTCAAGAGACCCAGTACTTC
TRBJ1-1,-,TRBV28,-,CASSLSSRGLNTEAFF,TGTGCCAGCAGTTTATCCAGTCGGGGTCTGAACACTGAAGCTTTCTTT
TRBJ1-2,TRBD1,TRBV6-1,-,CASSEARDRTGYTF,TGTGCCAGCAGTGAAGCGCGGGACAGGACTGGCTACACCTTC
TRBJ1-1,TRBD1,TRBV6-6,-,CASSFQTGITEAFF,TGTGCCAGCAGTTTTCAGACAGGGATCACTGAAGCTTTCTTT
TRBJ2-3,-,TRBV27,-,CASSTHSRVTDTQYF,TGTGCCAGCAGTACCCACTCGCGTGTAACAGATACGCAGTATTTT
TRBJ1-2,-,TRBV6-5,-,CATRRDSANYGYTF,TGTGCCACTAGACGGGACTCAGCTAACTATGGCTACACCTTC
TRBJ1-1,-,TRBV19,-,CASSIEGDTSSAFF,TGTGCCAGTAGTATAGAGGGGGACACGTCTTCAGCTTTCTTT
TRBJ1-2,-,TRBV7-2,-,CASSLVTAQGHGYTF,TGTGCCAGCAGCTTAGTGACCGCGCAGGGGCATGGCTACACCTTC
TRBJ1-5,-,TRBV10-1,-,CASGHKGGDSNQPQHF,TGCGCCAGCGGACACAAAGGAGGCGATAGCAATCAGCCCCAGCATTTT
TRBJ2-6,-,TRBV18,-,CASSDPVDIQSRANVLTF,TGTGCCAGCTCAGACCCTGTGGACATTCAAAGTCGGGCCAACGTCCTGACTTTC
TRBJ1-1,-,TRBV7-9,once,CASSLGRGDTEAFF,TGTGCCAGCAGCTTGGGCAGGGGAGACACTGAAGCTTTCTTT
TRBJ2-5,TRBD2,TRBV15,-,CATSTGLAGEETQYF,TGTGCCACCAGCACGGGACTAGCGGGAGAGGAGACCCAGTACTTC
TRBJ1-2,TRBD1,TRBV5-1,-,CASSLTATGTGGYTF,TGCGCCAGCAGCTTGACCGCGACAGGGACCGGTGGCTACACCTTC
TRBJ1-1,-,TRBV7-2,few,CASSLRPAKLNTEAFF,TGTGCCAGCAGCTTAAGGCCCGCGAAGCTGAACACTGAAGCTTTCTTT
TRBJ1-2,-,TRBV7-2,-,CASSLPPGERYTF,TGTGCCAGCAGCTTACCGCCAGGGGAAAGGTACACCTTC
TRBJ2-2,-,TRBV7-8,few,CASSSRGGYTGELFF,TGTGCCAGCAGCTCCCGAGGGGGGTACACCGGGGAGCTGTTTTTT
TRBJ1-1,-,TRBV18,-,CASSPARLNTEAFF,TGTGCCAGCTCACCAGCCCGATTGAACACTGAAGCTTTCTTT